This TCR beta chain was observed in a study of T cell repertoires in cytomegalovirus infection. As for the study in general: Epitope selection comprised recently identified HLA-C-restricted CMV epitopes and well-studied HLA-B-restricted CMV epitopes. Shared public TCR beta signatures pointed to both CMV infection and a matching HLA type. Study-wide findings and caveats: Dominant in the ex vivo response were TCR beta clonotypes restricted by HLA-C and specific for CMV. Cumulated frequencies of public TCR beta families served to identify carriers of CMV plus the relevant HLA.

Remarks on this clonotype: The antigen is undetermined.

Trimming stripped 2 bases from V and 7 bases from J, with 12 bases between. The CDR3 has 15 residues. CDR1 and CDR2 (germline): SNHLY, FYNNEI. TCRdb reprocessed the reads via MiXCR and lists one record per CDR3 protein. The profile shows around 71,000 distinct CDR3 sequences, roughly 40% of them singletons. This rearrangement joins TRBV2 to TRBJ1-6; no firm D call. Sequencing was performed on CD8+ T cells from cultured PBMCs, taken from culture after CMV antigen stimulation. The sequence came from a human donor in good health (CMV status not recorded). Some clones in this sample may be carry-over from other donors' samples. This CDR3 is CASSELTGPNSPLHF. CDR3 coding DNA: TGTGCCAGCAGTGAACTTACCGGACCAAATTCACCCCTCCACTTT.